The next 24 T cell receptor beta chains were all read from a single sample in a study of T cell therapy after organ transplantation. Time point indicated: 20-29 weeks after completion of therapy. The protocol was immunoSEQ multiplex PCR, while the TCRdb copy is restricted to in-frame clones and leaves out a portion. Here the sample spans about 20,000 clones, around 83% being singletons. Their antigens remain unidentified. The sequencing here drew on CD8+ T cells from blood, taken after autologous CMV-specific T cell therapy. These receptors came from a human patient who had received a solid organ transplant and had CMV disease. Some T cells may have originated in the graft donor.

The gene calls are TRBV27 and TRBJ2-3, with 7 bases that match TRBD2. CDR1 is MNHEY and CDR2 is SMNVEV in the germline V gene (reference sequence). The CDR3 has 14 amino acids. Trimming cost V 3 bases and J 4 bases; bases outside gene matches: 4. DNA for the CDR3: TGTGCCAGCAGTTTTCGGGAGGCCCCAGATACGCAGTATTTT. Its protein is CASSFREAPDTQYF.

The chain combines TRBV9 with TRBJ2-2, with D possibly matching TRBD1 (5 bases). Per germline, CDR1 SGDLS and CDR2 YYNGEE. The CDR3 has 13 amino acids. V was shortened by 6 bases and J by 1 base, with 7 bases between the two germline ends. This chain's CDR3 is CASNGQNTGELFF. The CDR3 DNA is TGTGCCAGCAACGGACAGAACACCGGGGAGCTGTTTTTT. Based on the CDR3 plus reference TRBV9 and TRBJ2-2, the full variable domain is DSGVTQTPKHLITATGQRVTLRCSPRSGDLSVYWYQQSLDQGLQFLIQYYNGEERAKGNILERFSAQQFPDLHSELNLSSLELGDSALYFCASNGQNTGELFFGEGSRLTVL.

V usage is TRBV28 and J usage is TRBJ2-3; D remains ambiguous. There are 15 residues in the CDR3. The V gene lost 1 base and the J gene lost 0 bases, with 8 bases spanning the gap. Germline CDR1 reads MDHEN; CDR2 reads SYDVKM. The CDR3 sequence is CASSLSVTSTDTQYF. The CDR3, as DNA: TGTGCCAGCAGTTTATCAGTAACTAGCACAGATACGCAGTATTTT.

The chain has TRBV28 and TRBJ2-3; no definite D call. The CDR3 sequence is 13 residues long. Trimming cost V 5 bases and J 3 bases, with 9 bases left between them. Germline CDR1 MDHEN, CDR2 SYDVKM. The CDR3 DNA reads TGTGCCAGCAGTCCCCAGGTAACAGATACGCAGTATTTT. Its protein product is CASSPQVTDTQYF. Drawing the rest from reference TRBV28 and TRBJ2-3, the complete variable domain is DVKVTQSSRYLVKRTGEKVFLECVQDMDHENMFWYRQDPGLGLRLIYFSYDVKMKEKGDIPEGYSVSREKKERFSLILESASTNQTSMYLCASSPQVTDTQYFGPGTRLTVL.

The rearrangement uses TRBV6-5 and TRBJ1-1; the D is unclear. Germline CDR1 is MNHEY and CDR2 is SVGAGI. CDR3 length: 12 amino acids. The germline V and J ends were trimmed by 1 base and 5 bases, with 5 bases remaining between them. The CDR3 loop is CASSYWGTEAFF. As DNA, the CDR3 is TGTGCCAGCAGTTACTGGGGAACTGAAGCTTTCTTT.

The chain uses TRBV5-6 and TRBJ2-1; TRBD2 is a possible D gene (5 bases). The CDR3 is 12 residues long. V lost 4 bases and J 9 bases, leaving 11 bases between the germline ends. Germline V CDR1 and CDR2: SGHDT, YYEEEE. CDR3 in DNA: TGTGCCAGCAGCAGGATGAGCGGTGAGCAGTTCTTC. This codes for CASSRMSGEQFF.

The chain is built from TRBV7-2 and TRBJ2-1; 8 bases agree with TRBD1. Germline CDR1 reads SGHTA; CDR2 reads FQGNSA. With V trimmed by 1 base and J by 6 bases, 8 bases remained unmatched. The CDR3 runs 16 residues. The CDR3 loop is CASSLEYRGVFNEQFF. The CDR3, as DNA: TGTGCCAGCAGCTTAGAATACAGGGGGGTTTTCAATGAGCAGTTCTTC. Using reference TRBV7-2 and TRBJ2-1 for the parts outside the CDR3, the full variable domain is GAGVSQSPSNKVTEKGKDVELRCDPISGHTALYWYRQSLGQGLEFLIYFQGNSAPDKSGLPSDRFSAERTGGSVSTLTIQRTQQEDSAVYLCASSLEYRGVFNEQFFGPGTRLTVL.

V is TRBV28 and J is TRBJ1-5; D might be TRBD1 (5 bases). With 1 base removed from V and 5 bases from J, the gap between germline ends came to 9 bases. The CDR3 runs 14 residues. Germline values: CDR1 MDHEN, CDR2 SYDVKM. The CDR3 here is CASSLLGEDQPQHF. DNA of the CDR3: TGTGCCAGCAGTTTATTGGGGGAAGATCAGCCCCAGCATTTT. Full variable domain (outside the CDR3, taken from reference TRBV28 and TRBJ1-5): DVKVTQSSRYLVKRTGEKVFLECVQDMDHENMFWYRQDPGLGLRLIYFSYDVKMKEKGDIPEGYSVSREKKERFSLILESASTNQTSMYLCASSLLGEDQPQHFGDGTRLSIL.

The chain uses TRBV27 and TRBJ2-4, with 7 bases matching TRBD2. Germline V CDR1 and CDR2: MNHEY, SMNVEV (reference sequence). CDR3 length equals 13 residues. With V trimmed by 2 bases and J by 9 bases, 4 bases remained unmatched. The CDR3 sequence is CASSLRGGGIQYF. The CDR3 DNA sequence: TGTGCCAGCAGTTTAAGAGGCGGGGGCATTCAGTACTTC.

The chain uses TRBV6-5 and TRBJ2-3; 9 bases are a match to TRBD2. J gave up 2 bases and V 5 bases, and 5 bases lay outside the gene matches. In germline, CDR1 is MNHEY, CDR2 SVGAGI. CDR3 length: 15 amino acids. The CDR3 nucleotides are TGTGCCAGCAGTAAAGGACTAGCGCCCACAGATACGCAGTATTTT. This sequence encodes CASSKGLAPTDTQYF.

The CDR3 DNA reads TGTGCCATCAGTGAGTGGGTATCTAGGGTCCAAGCTAACTATGGCTACACCTTC. It is translated as CAISEWVSRVQANYGYTF. The V and J genes are TRBV10-3 and TRBJ1-2; D is unclear. Between the trimmed V and J ends, which lost 1 base and 0 bases, there was a span of 18 bases. The length of the CDR3 is 18 residues. Germline assignment: CDR1 ENHRY and CDR2 SYGVKD.

The rearrangement links TRBV19 to TRBJ2-2; D is perhaps TRBD1 or TRBD2 (5 bases each). V lost 5 bases and J lost 6, with 13 bases in between. In germline, CDR1 is LNHDA, CDR2 SQIVND (reference sequence). This CDR3 spans 14 amino acids. The CDR3 coding sequence is TGTGCCAGTAGTTTCTGGGGGAATGCCGGGGAGCTGTTTTTT. Protein product: CASSFWGNAGELFF.

The rearrangement links TRBV19 to TRBJ1-5; 8 bases fit TRBD1. The germline gives CDR1 LNHDA, CDR2 SQIVND (reference sequence). This CDR3 comprises 14 residues. Trimming at V came to 1 base and at J to 5 bases, leaving 1 base not matched to a gene. The CDR3 DNA reads as TGTGCCAGTAGTATAGGGACAGGGTATCAGCCCCAGCATTTT. Its translation: CASSIGTGYQPQHF.

The rearrangement joins TRBV4-1 to TRBJ2-1; a possible D gene is TRBD1 (5 bases). CDR1 is MGHRA, CDR2 YSYEKL, per germline. This CDR3 contains 17 residues. The V end was cut by 0 bases, the J end by 6 bases, with 18 bases between. The CDR3 nucleotides are TGCGCCAGCAGCCAAGAAAGGTCCCAGGGTGTAGTCAATGAGCAGTTCTTC. It yields the protein CASSQERSQGVVNEQFF.

V usage is TRBV19 and J usage is TRBJ2-7, with 11 bases identical to TRBD2. CDR1 LNHDA and CDR2 SQIVND come from the germline V gene (reference sequence). The CDR3 has 17 amino acids. The trim removed 0 bases at V and 2 bases at J, leaving 6 bases unmatched. The CDR3 loop is CASSIEGLADIPYEQYF. The CDR3 bases are TGTGCCAGTAGTATAGAGGGACTAGCGGACATCCCCTACGAGCAGTACTTC.

This clone was detected a few times. DNA for the CDR3: TGTGCCAGCAGCTTAGATGGACTAGTTATGTTTGTGGGTGAGCAGTTCTTC. Protein sequence: CASSLDGLVMFVGEQFF. The V gene is TRBV11-2, the J gene TRBJ2-1; 7 bases are shared with TRBD2. Germline CDR1 reads SGHAT; CDR2 reads FQNNGV. Trimming removed 0 bases from V and 9 bases from J; junction bases left unmatched: 14. The CDR3 length is 17 residues.

The rearrangement joins TRBV14 to TRBJ2-7; D is possibly TRBD1 or TRBD2 (6 bases each). Trimming took 1 base from V and 4 from J, leaving 14 bases between them. There are 15 residues in the CDR3. CDR1 and CDR2 (germline): SGHDN, FVKESK. The DNA for the CDR3 is TGTGCCAGCAGCCAAGTGGCCGGGGGCAGATACGAGCAGTACTTC. The encoded protein is CASSQVAGGRYEQYF.

V is TRBV27 and J is TRBJ2-4, with 7 bases matching TRBD2. V gave up 4 bases and J gave up 0 bases; unmatched junction bases: 6. Germline V CDR1 and CDR2: MNHEY, SMNVEV (reference sequence). The CDR3 length is 16 residues. The CDR3 region is CASSSRGDLAKNIQYF. The CDR3 DNA reads TGTGCCAGCAGTTCCCGGGGGGACCTAGCCAAAAACATTCAGTACTTC.

The rearrangement links TRBV5-6 to TRBJ2-1, with 7 nucleotides matching TRBD2. CDR1 SGHDT and CDR2 YYEEEE come from the germline V gene. Trimming at V came to 5 bases and at J to 2 bases, leaving 7 bases not matched to a gene. CDR3 length: 15 amino acids. The CDR3 DNA reads as TGTGCCAGCAGTGCCGGGACTAAGACCTACAATGAGCAGTTCTTC. It yields the protein CASSAGTKTYNEQFF.

The chain recombines TRBV5-1 with TRBJ2-5; 9 bases line up with TRBD2. This CDR3 spans 15 amino acids. The V segment lost 0 bases and the J segment 3 bases; nucleotides outside the gene matches: 3. The germline V gene has CDR1 SGHRS and CDR2 YFSETQ. CDR3 DNA sequence: TGCGCCAGCAGCTTGGGCCCTAGCGGGGAAGAGACCCAGTACTTC. This sequence encodes CASSLGPSGEETQYF.

The chain recombines TRBV19 with TRBJ2-7; 8 bases fit TRBD2. The CDR3 contains 13 residues. Germline CDR1 and CDR2: LNHDA and SQIVND (reference sequence). V shed 3 bases and J 9 bases; nucleotides not matched to a gene: 7. The CDR3 DNA reads TGTGCCAGTAGTATCTCCTCTAGCGGGCTGCAGTACTTC. The encoded protein is CASSISSSGLQYF. Based on the CDR3 plus reference TRBV19 and TRBJ2-7, the full variable domain is DGGITQSPKYLFRKEGQNVTLSCEQNLNHDAMYWYRQDPGQGLRLIYYSQIVNDFQKGDIAEGYSVSREKKESFPLTVTSAQKNPTAFYLCASSISSSGLQYFGPGTRLTVT.

This clone was seen only once. This chain links TRBV5-1 with TRBJ2-1; TRBD2 agrees at 7 bases. The CDR3 contains 13 residues. Germline values: CDR1 SGHRS, CDR2 YFSETQ. V lost 6 bases to trimming and J lost 3 bases; unmatched junction nucleotides: 3. In nucleotides, the CDR3 is TGCGCCAGCATAGGGGACTACTACAATGAGCAGTTCTTC. It specifies CASIGDYYNEQFF.

The genes are TRBV7-8 and TRBJ2-1; the match to TRBD2 covers 10 bases. Germline trimming cut 1 base from V and 3 bases from J; bases unmatched to any gene: 6. The CDR3 sequence is 17 residues long. CDR1 is SGHVS and CDR2 is FQNEAQ in the germline V gene. The CDR3 DNA reads as TGTGCCAGCAGCTTAGTAGCGGGGGGACGACTCTACAATGAGCAGTTCTTC. Protein product: CASSLVAGGRLYNEQFF.

V gene TRBV10-3 combines with J gene TRBJ1-1; D uncertain. The V gene's germline CDR1 is ENHRY and CDR2 SYGVKD. The V gene lost 0 bases and the J gene lost 8 bases, with 13 bases spanning the gap. This CDR3 is 14 amino acids long. The CDR3 reads CAISESMSGGEAFF. The CDR3 bases are TGTGCCATCAGTGAGTCGATGTCGGGTGGCGAAGCTTTCTTT.